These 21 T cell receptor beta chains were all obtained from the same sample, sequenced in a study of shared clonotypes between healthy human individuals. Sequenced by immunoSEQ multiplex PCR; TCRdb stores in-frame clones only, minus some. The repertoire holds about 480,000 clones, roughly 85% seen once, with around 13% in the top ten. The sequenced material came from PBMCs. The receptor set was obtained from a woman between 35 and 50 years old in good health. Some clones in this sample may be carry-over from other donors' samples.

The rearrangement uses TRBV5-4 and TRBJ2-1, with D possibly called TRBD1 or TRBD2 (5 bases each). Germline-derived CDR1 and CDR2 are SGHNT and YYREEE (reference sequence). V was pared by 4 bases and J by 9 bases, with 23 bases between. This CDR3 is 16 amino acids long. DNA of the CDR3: TGTGCCAGCAGCCCCATTCGAAGCAGATCGAGGGGTGAGCAGTTCTTC. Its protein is CASSPIRSRSRGEQFF. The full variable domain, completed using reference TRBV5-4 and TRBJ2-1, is ETGVTQSPTHLIKTRGQQVTLRCSSQSGHNTVSWYQQALGQGPQFIFQYYREEENGRGNFPPRFSGLQFPNYSSELNVNALELDDSALYLCASSPIRSRSRGEQFFGPGTRLTVL.

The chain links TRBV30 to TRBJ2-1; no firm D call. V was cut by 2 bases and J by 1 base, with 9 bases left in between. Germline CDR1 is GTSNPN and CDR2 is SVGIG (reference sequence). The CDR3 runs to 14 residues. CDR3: CAWSRGGSYNEQFF. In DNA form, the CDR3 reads TGTGCCTGGAGTCGAGGCGGTTCCTACAATGAGCAGTTCTTC.

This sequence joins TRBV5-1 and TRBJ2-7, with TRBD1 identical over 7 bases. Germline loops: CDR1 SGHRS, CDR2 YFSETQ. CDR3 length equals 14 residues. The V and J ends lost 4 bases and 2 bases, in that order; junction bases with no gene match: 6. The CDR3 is CASSQQDRPYEQYF. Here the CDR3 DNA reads TGCGCCAGCAGCCAGCAGGACAGGCCCTACGAGCAGTACTTC.

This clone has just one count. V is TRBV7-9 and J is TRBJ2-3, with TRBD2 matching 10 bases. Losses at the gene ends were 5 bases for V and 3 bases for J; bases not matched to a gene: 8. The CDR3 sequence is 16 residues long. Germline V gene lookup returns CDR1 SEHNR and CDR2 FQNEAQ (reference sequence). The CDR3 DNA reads TGTGCCAGCAGCGCACTAGCGGGACCAGCGACAGATACGCAGTATTTT. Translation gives CASSALAGPATDTQYF.

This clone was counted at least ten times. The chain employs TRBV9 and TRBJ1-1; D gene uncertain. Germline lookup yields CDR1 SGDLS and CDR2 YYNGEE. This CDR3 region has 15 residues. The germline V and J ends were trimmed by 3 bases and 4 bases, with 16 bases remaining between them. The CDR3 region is CASSARSGVSTEAFF. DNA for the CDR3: TGTGCCAGCAGCGCCCGCTCTGGGGTTTCCACTGAAGCTTTCTTT.

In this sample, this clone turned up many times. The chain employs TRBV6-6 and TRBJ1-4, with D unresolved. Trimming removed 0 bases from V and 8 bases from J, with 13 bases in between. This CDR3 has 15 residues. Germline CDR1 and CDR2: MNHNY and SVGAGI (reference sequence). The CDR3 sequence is CASSYSMADTEKLFF. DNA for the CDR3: TGTGCCAGCAGTTACTCGATGGCGGATACGGAAAAACTGTTTTTT.

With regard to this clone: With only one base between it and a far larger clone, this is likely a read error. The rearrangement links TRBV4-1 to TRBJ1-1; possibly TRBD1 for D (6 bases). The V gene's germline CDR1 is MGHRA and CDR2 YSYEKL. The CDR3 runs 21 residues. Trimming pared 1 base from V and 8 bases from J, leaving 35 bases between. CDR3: CASSQVWGASVLVDAKDEAFF. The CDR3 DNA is TGCGCCAGCAGCCAAGTGTGGGGGGCTTCGGTTCTAGTGGACGCGAAAGACGAAGCTTTCTTT.

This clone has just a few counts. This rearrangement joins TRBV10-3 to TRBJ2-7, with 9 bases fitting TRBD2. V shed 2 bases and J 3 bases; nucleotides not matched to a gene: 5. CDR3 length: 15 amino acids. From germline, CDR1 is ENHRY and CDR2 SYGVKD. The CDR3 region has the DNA TGTGCCATCAGTGAGCGGGCTAGCGGGAACTACGAGCAGTACTTC. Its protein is CAISERASGNYEQYF.

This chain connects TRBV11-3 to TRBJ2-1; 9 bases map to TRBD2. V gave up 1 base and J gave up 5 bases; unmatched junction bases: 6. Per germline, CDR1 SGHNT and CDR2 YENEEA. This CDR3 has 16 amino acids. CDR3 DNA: TGTGCCAGCAGCTTAGCCGGGACTAGCAGGCACAATGAGCAGTTCTTC. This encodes CASSLAGTSRHNEQFF.

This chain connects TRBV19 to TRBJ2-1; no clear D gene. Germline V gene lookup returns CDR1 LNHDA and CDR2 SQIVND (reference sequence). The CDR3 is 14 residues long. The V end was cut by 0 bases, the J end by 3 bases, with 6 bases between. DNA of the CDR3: TGTGCCAGTAGTATAGACCGGGTCTACAATGAGCAGTTCTTC. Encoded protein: CASSIDRVYNEQFF.

CDR3 coding DNA: TGTGCCAGCAGCGCAACCGGGGCTTCGGGCTACACCTTC. It is translated as CASSATGASGYTF. The chain joins TRBV7-6 to TRBJ1-2; TRBD1 is a possible D gene (5 bases). This CDR3 contains 13 residues. Germline CDR1 and CDR2: SGHVS and FNYEAQ. Trimming removed 5 bases at V and 8 bases at J, with 15 bases between. Filled out from reference TRBV7-6 and TRBJ1-2, the complete variable domain reads GAGVSQSPRYKVTKRGQDVALRCDPISGHVSLYWYRQALGQGPEFLTYFNYEAQQDKSGLPNDRFSAERPEGSISTLTIQRTEQRDSAMYRCASSATGASGYTFGSGTRLTVV.

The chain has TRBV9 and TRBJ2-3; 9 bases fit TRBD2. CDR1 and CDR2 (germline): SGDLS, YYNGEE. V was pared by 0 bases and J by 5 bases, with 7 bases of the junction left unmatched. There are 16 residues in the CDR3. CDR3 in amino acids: CASSVAPSGEQDTQYF. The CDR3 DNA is TGTGCCAGCAGCGTAGCTCCTAGCGGGGAACAAGATACGCAGTATTTT.

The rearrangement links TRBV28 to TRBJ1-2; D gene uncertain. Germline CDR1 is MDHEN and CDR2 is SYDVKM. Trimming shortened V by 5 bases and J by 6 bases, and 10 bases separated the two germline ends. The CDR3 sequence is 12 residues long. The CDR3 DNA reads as TGTGCCAGCAGTCAAACGGGGAATGGCTACACCTTC. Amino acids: CASSQTGNGYTF.

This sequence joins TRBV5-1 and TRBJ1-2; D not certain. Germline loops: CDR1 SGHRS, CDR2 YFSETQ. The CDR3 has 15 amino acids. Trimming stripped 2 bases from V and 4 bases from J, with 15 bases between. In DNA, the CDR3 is TGCGCCAGCAGCTTACAGCCCGGCGAGGGCTATGGCTACACCTTC. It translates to CASSLQPGEGYGYTF. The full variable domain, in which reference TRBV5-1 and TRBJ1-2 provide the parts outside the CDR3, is KAGVTQTPRYLIKTRGQQVTLSCSPISGHRSVSWYQQTPGQGLQFLFEYFSETQRNKGNFPGRFSGRQFSNSRSEMNVSTLELGDSALYLCASSLQPGEGYGYTFGSGTRLTVV.

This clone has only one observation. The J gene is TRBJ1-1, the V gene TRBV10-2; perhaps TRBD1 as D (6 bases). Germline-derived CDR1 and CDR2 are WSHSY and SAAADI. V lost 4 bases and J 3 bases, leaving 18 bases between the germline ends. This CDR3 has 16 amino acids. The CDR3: CASSGWGRAGDTEAFF. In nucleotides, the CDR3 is TGCGCCAGCAGTGGGTGGGGGCGAGCAGGAGACACTGAAGCTTTCTTT.

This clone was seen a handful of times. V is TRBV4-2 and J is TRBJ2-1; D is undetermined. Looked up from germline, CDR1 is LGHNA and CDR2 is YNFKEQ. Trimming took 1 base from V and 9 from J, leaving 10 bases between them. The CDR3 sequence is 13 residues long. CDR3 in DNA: TGTGCCAGCAGCCAAGGTGACTTGGCTGAGCAGTTCTTC. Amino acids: CASSQGDLAEQFF.

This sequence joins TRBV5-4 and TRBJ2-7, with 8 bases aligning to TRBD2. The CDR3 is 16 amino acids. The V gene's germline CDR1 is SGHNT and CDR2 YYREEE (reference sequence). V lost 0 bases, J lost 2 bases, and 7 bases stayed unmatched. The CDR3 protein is CASSLGWGLGTYEQYF. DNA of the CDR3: TGTGCCAGCAGCTTGGGGTGGGGACTAGGGACCTACGAGCAGTACTTC.

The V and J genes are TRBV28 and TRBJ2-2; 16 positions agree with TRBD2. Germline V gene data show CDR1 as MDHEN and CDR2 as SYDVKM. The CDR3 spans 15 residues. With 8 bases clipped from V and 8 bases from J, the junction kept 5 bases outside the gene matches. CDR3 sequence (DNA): TGTGCCAGCGGGACTAGCGGGAGGGGAAGGGGGGAGCTGTTTTTT. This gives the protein CASGTSGRGRGELFF.

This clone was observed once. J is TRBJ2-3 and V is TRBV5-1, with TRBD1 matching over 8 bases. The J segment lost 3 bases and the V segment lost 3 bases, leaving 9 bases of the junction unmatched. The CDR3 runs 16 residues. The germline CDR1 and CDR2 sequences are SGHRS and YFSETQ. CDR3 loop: CASSWGGQGGTDTQYF. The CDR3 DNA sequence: TGCGCCAGCAGCTGGGGTGGACAGGGTGGAACAGATACGCAGTATTTT. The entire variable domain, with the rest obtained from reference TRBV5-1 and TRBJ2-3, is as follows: KAGVTQTPRYLIKTRGQQVTLSCSPISGHRSVSWYQQTPGQGLQFLFEYFSETQRNKGNFPGRFSGRQFSNSRSEMNVSTLELGDSALYLCASSWGGQGGTDTQYFGPGTRLTVL.

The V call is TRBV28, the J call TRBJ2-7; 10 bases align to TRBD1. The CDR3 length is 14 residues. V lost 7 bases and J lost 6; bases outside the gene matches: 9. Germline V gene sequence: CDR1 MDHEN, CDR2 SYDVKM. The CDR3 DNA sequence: TGTGCCAGCATAAAGGGACAGGGGACAGGCGAGCAGTACTTC. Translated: CASIKGQGTGEQYF.

This CDR3 is CASSLAGDRAWEQYF. In DNA form, the CDR3 reads TGTGCCAGCAGCTTGGCCGGGGACAGGGCTTGGGAGCAGTACTTC. V is TRBV5-4 and J is TRBJ2-7; 9 bases are shared with TRBD1. Germline V gene lookup returns CDR1 SGHNT and CDR2 YYREEE (reference sequence). This CDR3 comprises 15 residues. The trim removed 0 bases at V and 7 bases at J, leaving 8 bases unmatched.